Listed here is a single TCR beta chain. The antigen remains unidentified. The CDR3 length is 14 residues. Trimming removed 0 bases from V and 3 bases from J; junction bases left unmatched: 0. CDR1 MNHNY and CDR2 SVGAGI come from the germline V gene (reference sequence). These data are taken from a study of cytomegalovirus exposure and HLA in healthy donors. About the research overall: A later analysis reported the 120 or so validation repertoires used the same platform as the 550 to 800 first-cohort repertoires.

General study results and limits: Later, an analysis found that TCR clusters from the first cohort tended to co-occur in the roughly 130 validation repertoires. Cytomegalovirus association was assigned to about 150 TCR beta chains.

Repertoires were generated with immunoSEQ multiplex PCR, while TCRdb's copy carries only in-frame clones and drops some. The table lists 150,000 to 200,000 clones, around 85% of them singletons. Sequencing was performed on PBMCs. The rearrangement uses TRBV6-6 and TRBJ1-1, with 8 bases identical to TRBD1. This clonotype originated in a man younger than 40 in good health and CMV-seropositive. The CDR3 coding sequence is TGTGCCAGCAGTTACTCGGACAGGGACACTGAAGCTTTCTTT. Amino acids: CASSYSDRDTEAFF.